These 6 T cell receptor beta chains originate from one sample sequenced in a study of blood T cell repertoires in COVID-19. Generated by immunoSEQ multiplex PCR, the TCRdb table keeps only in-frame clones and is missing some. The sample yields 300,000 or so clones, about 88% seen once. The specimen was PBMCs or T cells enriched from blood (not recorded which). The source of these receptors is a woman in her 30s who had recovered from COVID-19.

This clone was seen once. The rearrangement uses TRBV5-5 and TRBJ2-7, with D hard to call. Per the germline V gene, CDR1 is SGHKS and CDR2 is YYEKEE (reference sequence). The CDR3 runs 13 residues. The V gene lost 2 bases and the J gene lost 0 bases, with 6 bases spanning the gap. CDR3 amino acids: CASSFSLSYEQYF. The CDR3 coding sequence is TGTGCCAGCAGCTTTTCACTCTCCTACGAGCAGTACTTC. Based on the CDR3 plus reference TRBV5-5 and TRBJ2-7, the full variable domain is DAGVTQSPTHLIKTRGQQVTLRCSPISGHKSVSWYQQVLGQGPQFIFQYYEKEERGRGNFPDRFSARQFPNYSSELNVNALLLGDSALYLCASSFSLSYEQYFGPGTRLTVT.

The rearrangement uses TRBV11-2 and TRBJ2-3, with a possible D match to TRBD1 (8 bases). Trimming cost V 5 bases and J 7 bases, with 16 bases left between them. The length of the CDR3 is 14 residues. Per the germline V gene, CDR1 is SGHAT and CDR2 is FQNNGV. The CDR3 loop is CASSSKQGGNTQYF. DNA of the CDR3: TGTGCCAGCAGCAGCAAACAGGGGGGGAATACGCAGTATTTT.

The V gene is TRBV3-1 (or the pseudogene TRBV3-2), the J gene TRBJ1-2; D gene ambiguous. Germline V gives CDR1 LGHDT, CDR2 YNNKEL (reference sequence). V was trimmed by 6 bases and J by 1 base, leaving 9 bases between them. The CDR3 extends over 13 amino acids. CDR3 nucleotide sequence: TGTGCCAGCAGTGGGCGAGATAACTATGGCTACACCTTC. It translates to CASSGRDNYGYTF.

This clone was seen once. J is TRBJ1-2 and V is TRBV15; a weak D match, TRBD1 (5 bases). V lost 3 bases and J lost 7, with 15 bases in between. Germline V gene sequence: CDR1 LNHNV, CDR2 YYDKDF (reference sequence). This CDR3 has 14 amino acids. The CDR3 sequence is CATSRFAGQSGYTF. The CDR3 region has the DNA TGTGCCACCAGCAGGTTCGCGGGGCAGAGTGGCTACACCTTC.

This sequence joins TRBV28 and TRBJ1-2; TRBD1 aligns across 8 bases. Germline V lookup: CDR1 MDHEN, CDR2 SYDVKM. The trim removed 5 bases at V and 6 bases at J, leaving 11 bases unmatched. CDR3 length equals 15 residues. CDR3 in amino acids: CASSPSPGGMNGYTF. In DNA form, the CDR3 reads TGTGCCAGCAGTCCCTCCCCAGGGGGCATGAATGGCTACACCTTC.

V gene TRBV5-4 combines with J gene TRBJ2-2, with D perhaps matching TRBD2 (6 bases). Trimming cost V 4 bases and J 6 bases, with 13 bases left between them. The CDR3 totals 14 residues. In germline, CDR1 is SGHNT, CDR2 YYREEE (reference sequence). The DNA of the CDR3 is TGTGCCAGCAGCCCCGGGACTGGCGCCGGGGAGCTGTTTTTT. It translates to CASSPGTGAGELFF.